These 22 T cell receptor beta chains originate from one sample sequenced in a study of blood T cell repertoires in COVID-19. Sequencing used immunoSEQ multiplex PCR; TCRdb keeps in-frame clones, though not all of them. The sample holds 60,000 to 75,000 clones; approximately 91% are singletons and the top ten take approximately 1.6%. Sequencing used peripheral blood. The receptor source for this set is a human donor in a cohort sampled during active COVID-19.

This chain links TRBV11-2 with TRBJ2-7, with 12 bases aligning to TRBD1. CDR3 length equals 17 residues. Germline loops: CDR1 SGHAT, CDR2 FQNNGV. V lost 5 bases, J lost 4 bases, and 12 bases stayed unmatched. The CDR3 region has the DNA TGTGCCAGCAGCCCCTCGACCGGGACAGGGGGCCTTTACGAGCAGTACTTC. This gives the protein CASSPSTGTGGLYEQYF.

This clone appeared a single time. The rearrangement joins TRBV7-2 to TRBJ1-6, with D unresolved. V was pared by 2 bases and J by 5 bases, with 10 bases between. Germline loops: CDR1 SGHTA, CDR2 FQGNSA. CDR3 size: 15 residues. CDR3 nucleotides: TGTGCCAGCAGCTTAAATCAGGCCCATAATTCACCCCTCCACTTT. Protein: CASSLNQAHNSPLHF.

This clone was seen only once. The chain joins TRBV11-2 to TRBJ2-1; 9 bases are a match to TRBD2. The J segment lost 2 bases and the V segment lost 5 bases, leaving 4 bases of the junction unmatched. From germline, CDR1 is SGHAT and CDR2 FQNNGV. This CDR3 is built from 15 residues. The CDR3 bases are TGTGCCAGCAGCCATAGCGGGAGACCCTACAATGAGCAGTTCTTC. Encoded protein: CASSHSGRPYNEQFF.

The rearrangement links TRBV6-2 or TRBV6-3 to TRBJ2-7; D remains ambiguous. CDR1 and CDR2 (germline): MNHEY, SVGEGT. The CDR3 totals 13 residues. V lost 2 bases and J lost 5, with 10 bases in between. This chain's CDR3 is CASSYPPPDEQYF. CDR3 sequence (DNA): TGTGCCAGCAGTTACCCTCCTCCTGACGAGCAGTACTTC.

Turning to this clone: A junction boundary mismatches the germline segment, possibly from a read error. The V gene is TRBV6-2 or TRBV6-3, the J gene TRBJ2-7; 11 positions agree with TRBD2. Germline assignment: CDR1 MNHEY and CDR2 SVGEGT. The CDR3 is 13 amino acids. CDR3 DNA: TGTGCCAGCAGCCTGATGACTAGCGGGACTTCTTTCTTC. Amino acids: CASSLMTSGTSFF.

The chain links TRBV28 to TRBJ2-7; 7 bases fit TRBD1. The CDR3 consists of 15 residues. The J segment lost 3 bases and the V segment lost 5 bases, leaving 10 bases of the junction unmatched. Per germline, CDR1 MDHEN and CDR2 SYDVKM. This CDR3 reads CASSAPRGFYYEQYF. The CDR3 DNA reads as TGTGCCAGCAGTGCCCCCAGGGGGTTTTACTACGAGCAGTACTTC.

This clone came up once. The chain is built from TRBV5-6 and TRBJ2-7; the match to TRBD1 covers 8 bases. Looked up from germline, CDR1 is SGHDT and CDR2 is YYEEEE. This CDR3 comprises 16 residues. J gave up 6 bases and V 4 bases, and 15 bases lay outside the gene matches. The CDR3 is CASSIRQGTDPSEQYF. For the CDR3, the DNA is TGTGCCAGCAGCATACGACAGGGGACGGACCCCAGCGAGCAGTACTTC.

V gene TRBV12-3 or TRBV12-4 combines with J gene TRBJ1-1; the D is unclear. This CDR3 spans 13 amino acids. Deletions cut 2 bases from V and 11 bases from J, with 15 bases between. CDR3 coding DNA: TGTGCCAGCAGTTTACCTCCACAGAACGATGCTTTCTTT. It translates to CASSLPPQNDAFF.

The rearrangement joins TRBV18 to TRBJ1-3, with D maybe TRBD1 (5 bases). Germline values: CDR1 KGHSH, CDR2 LQKENI. V dropped 3 bases and J dropped 3 bases, with 15 bases sitting between them. This CDR3 region has 16 residues. CDR3 nucleotide sequence: TGTGCCAGCTCACCTACCGGACAAGGCTATGGAAACACCATATATTTT. This encodes CASSPTGQGYGNTIYF.

The gene calls are TRBV25-1 and TRBJ1-2; 9 bases line up with TRBD1. The germline CDR1 and CDR2 sequences are MGHDK and SYGVNS. This CDR3 has 14 residues. V shed 0 bases and J 6 bases; nucleotides not matched to a gene: 2. CDR3 sequence reads: CASSEYWDRDGYTF. In DNA, the CDR3 is TGTGCCAGCAGTGAATATTGGGACAGGGATGGCTACACCTTC.

The chain employs TRBV6-2 or TRBV6-3 and TRBJ2-7; TRBD1 might be the D (6 bases). In germline, CDR1 is MNHEY, CDR2 SVGEGT. This CDR3 is built from 15 residues. The ends were cut back, 4 bases at V and 0 bases at J, with 13 bases in the middle. CDR3 residues: CASSSRQASSYEQYF. CDR3 DNA: TGTGCCAGCAGTTCGCGACAGGCTAGCTCCTACGAGCAGTACTTC.

The V and J genes are TRBV7-9 and TRBJ1-1; 7 nucleotides match TRBD1. Germline values: CDR1 SEHNR, CDR2 FQNEAQ (reference sequence). This CDR3 is 13 amino acids long. V lost 6 bases to trimming and J lost 6 bases; unmatched junction nucleotides: 7. This chain's CDR3 is CASSLYRGAEAFF. CDR3 in DNA: TGTGCCAGCAGTTTGTACAGGGGCGCTGAAGCTTTCTTT.

This sequence joins TRBV5-1 and TRBJ2-3; D may be TRBD2 (6 bases). Germline values: CDR1 SGHRS, CDR2 YFSETQ. V shed 7 bases and J shed 4 bases, with 16 bases lying between them. The CDR3 length is 14 residues. This chain's CDR3 is CASGGLRPPDTQYF. CDR3 DNA: TGCGCCAGCGGGGGACTTAGGCCCCCAGATACGCAGTATTTT.

This sequence joins TRBV9 and TRBJ2-2; 7 nucleotides line up with TRBD2. V gave up 4 bases and J gave up 4 bases; unmatched junction bases: 10. Germline CDR1 SGDLS, CDR2 YYNGEE. This CDR3 contains 16 residues. The CDR3 loop is CASSWGGRTGTGELFF. CDR3 sequence (DNA): TGTGCCAGCAGCTGGGGCGGGAGAACGGGCACCGGGGAGCTGTTTTTT. The variable domain in full, with the rest retrieved from reference TRBV9 and TRBJ2-2, is DSGVTQTPKHLITATGQRVTLRCSPRSGDLSVYWYQQSLDQGLQFLIQYYNGEERAKGNILERFSAQQFPDLHSELNLSSLELGDSALYFCASSWGGRTGTGELFFGEGSRLTVL.

The chain has TRBV19 and TRBJ1-1, with D tentatively TRBD1 (5 bases). The length of the CDR3 is 14 residues. The germline gives CDR1 LNHDA, CDR2 SQIVND (reference sequence). V lost 1 base and J lost 5, with 11 bases in between. In nucleotides, the CDR3 is TGTGCCAGTAGTATAGTCGGGGGAAGGACTGAAGCTTTCTTT. It encodes CASSIVGGRTEAFF. Drawing the rest from reference TRBV19 and TRBJ1-1, the complete variable domain is DGGITQSPKYLFRKEGQNVTLSCEQNLNHDAMYWYRQDPGQGLRLIYYSQIVNDFQKGDIAEGYSVSREKKESFPLTVTSAQKNPTAFYLCASSIVGGRTEAFFGQGTRLTVV.

The chain employs TRBV7-9 and TRBJ2-5; 10 bases fit TRBD2. The V gene's germline CDR1 is SEHNR and CDR2 FQNEAQ (reference sequence). The CDR3 has 16 residues. The V segment lost 5 bases and the J segment 7 bases; nucleotides outside the gene matches: 13. CDR3 DNA: TGTGCCAGCAGCCTAACCCCCGGGACTAGCGACGTGACCCAGTACTTC. Its translation: CASSLTPGTSDVTQYF.

The chain has TRBV5-4 and TRBJ2-7; 8 nucleotides line up with TRBD2. The V gene end was trimmed by 3 bases and the J gene end by 6 bases; junction bases not matched to a gene: 11. This CDR3 has 15 amino acids. Germline V lookup: CDR1 SGHNT, CDR2 YYREEE (reference sequence). DNA for the CDR3: TGTGCCAGCAGCTCCCCCCTAGCGGGCCTTCGCGAGCAGTACTTC. It codes for CASSSPLAGLREQYF.

The chain has TRBV9 and TRBJ1-3; 9 positions match TRBD1. The CDR3 has 15 amino acids. Germline CDR1 SGDLS, CDR2 YYNGEE. Losses at the gene ends were 3 bases for V and 6 bases for J; bases not matched to a gene: 7. The CDR3 region has the DNA TGTGCCAGCAGCGCGGCCGGGACAGGGCCAAACACCATATATTTT. This sequence encodes CASSAAGTGPNTIYF.

This rearrangement joins TRBV6-1 to TRBJ1-3, with D possibly TRBD1 on 5 matching bases. V lost 3 bases to trimming and J lost 0 bases, with 9 bases between them. Germline CDR1 and CDR2: MNHNS and SASEGT. This CDR3 has 15 amino acids. CDR3 DNA sequence: TGTGCCAGCAGTGACAGGGAGGTCTCTGGAAACACCATATATTTT. This encodes CASSDREVSGNTIYF.

This chain uses TRBV6-5 with TRBJ1-1; the D gene is possibly TRBD1 (5 bases). The V gene's germline CDR1 is MNHEY and CDR2 SVGAGI. The CDR3 contains 13 residues. The germline V and J ends were trimmed by 5 bases and 5 bases, with 12 bases remaining between them. In DNA form, the CDR3 reads TGTGCCAGCAGTCAGGGTCCCCTAACTGAAGCTTTCTTT. Its translation is CASSQGPLTEAFF.

J is TRBJ1-2 and V is TRBV27; 8 bases agree with TRBD1. Germline V lookup: CDR1 MNHEY, CDR2 SMNVEV (reference sequence). The ends lost 4 bases at V and 3 bases at J; junction bases unmatched: 4. This CDR3 is 14 amino acids long. The CDR3 DNA reads as TGTGCCAGCAGTTCATCAGGGGGCGACTATGGCTACACCTTC. This translates into CASSSSGGDYGYTF.

Turning to this clone: Relative to the germline gene, one junction end is altered; a read error may explain this. The chain employs TRBV20-1 and TRBJ2-7; no clear D. Germline CDR1 is DFQATT and CDR2 is SNEGSKA (reference sequence). The CDR3 extends over 9 amino acids. This CDR3 reads CSASGVTDF. DNA of the CDR3: TGCAGTGCTAGTGGGGTCACAGACTTC.